Listed here is a single TCR beta chain. With a J-beta primer mix and a sample-barcoded 5' primer, a second PCR ran about 6 to 11 cycles. TCRdb analysed the 5' RACE reads with MiXCR anew, one entry per CDR3 protein. The sample holds about 780,000 distinct CDR3 sequences, 46% seen once. This entry belongs to a study of blood T cells in healthy people across ages. Germline lookup yields CDR1 SEHNR and CDR2 FQNEAQ (reference sequence). The V gene lost 5 bases and the J gene lost 10 bases, with 15 bases spanning the gap. The CDR3 length is 13 residues. The TCR was taken from a man at least 80 years old in good health. Sequences were obtained from blood. The J gene is TRBJ2-1, the V gene TRBV7-9; D unclear. CDR3 coding DNA: TGTGCCAGCAGCCTATTGGCGTGGAGCGAGCAGTTCTTC. This codes for CASSLLAWSEQFF.